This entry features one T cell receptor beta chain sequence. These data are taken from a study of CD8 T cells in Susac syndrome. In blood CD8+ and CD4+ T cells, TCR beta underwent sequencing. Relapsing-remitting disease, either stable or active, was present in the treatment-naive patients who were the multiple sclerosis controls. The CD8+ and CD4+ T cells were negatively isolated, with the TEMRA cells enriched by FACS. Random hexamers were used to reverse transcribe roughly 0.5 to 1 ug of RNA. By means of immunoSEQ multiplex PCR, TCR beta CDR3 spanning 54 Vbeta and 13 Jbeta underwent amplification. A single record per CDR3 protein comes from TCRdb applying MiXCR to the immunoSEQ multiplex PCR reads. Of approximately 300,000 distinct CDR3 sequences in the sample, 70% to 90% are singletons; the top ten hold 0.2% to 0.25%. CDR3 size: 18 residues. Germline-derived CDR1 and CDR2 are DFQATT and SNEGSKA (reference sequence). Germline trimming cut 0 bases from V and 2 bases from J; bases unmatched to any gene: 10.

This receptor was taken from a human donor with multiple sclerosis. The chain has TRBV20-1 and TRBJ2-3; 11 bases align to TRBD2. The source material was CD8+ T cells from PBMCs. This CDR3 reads CSARDIIGTSGNTDTQYF. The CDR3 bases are TGCAGTGCTAGAGATATAATTGGGACTAGCGGAAACACAGATACGCAGTATTTT.